This T cell receptor (beta chain) was identified during a study of blood T cell repertoires in COVID-19. In the authors' workflow: Cell counts per sample came from amplifying reference gene primers. Using immunoSEQ multiplex PCR, the repertoire was profiled, and TCRdb retains in-frame clones only, with some absent. The V and J calls and the clone size are those of that table, but D and trimming were determined from the DNA. The table lists 150,000 to 200,000 clones, 70% to 85% of them singletons, with roughly 17% in the top ten. Trimming cost V 3 bases and J 12 bases, with 12 bases left between them. The CDR3 consists of 11 residues. CDR1 is MDHEN, CDR2 SYDVKM, per germline. Participant age was roughly 18 to 95 years, and participants resided in roughly 25 US areas. Recovered status applied to Cohort 3 donors who had two consecutive negative PCRs. It also applied to those with clearance or with symptom resolution.

The genes are TRBV28 and TRBJ2-7, with D unclear. The sequence was obtained from a woman aged 45-65 years who had recovered from COVID-19. What was sequenced was PBMCs or T cells enriched from blood (not recorded which). CDR3 DNA: TGTGCCAGCAGTTTCTCTCACGGGTGGTACTTC. As protein: CASSFSHGWYF. Together with reference TRBV28 and TRBJ2-7, the CDR3 gives the full variable domain: DVKVTQSSRYLVKRTGEKVFLECVQDMDHENMFWYRQDPGLGLRLIYFSYDVKMKEKGDIPEGYSVSREKKERFSLILESASTNQTSMYLCASSFSHGWYFGPGTRLTVT.